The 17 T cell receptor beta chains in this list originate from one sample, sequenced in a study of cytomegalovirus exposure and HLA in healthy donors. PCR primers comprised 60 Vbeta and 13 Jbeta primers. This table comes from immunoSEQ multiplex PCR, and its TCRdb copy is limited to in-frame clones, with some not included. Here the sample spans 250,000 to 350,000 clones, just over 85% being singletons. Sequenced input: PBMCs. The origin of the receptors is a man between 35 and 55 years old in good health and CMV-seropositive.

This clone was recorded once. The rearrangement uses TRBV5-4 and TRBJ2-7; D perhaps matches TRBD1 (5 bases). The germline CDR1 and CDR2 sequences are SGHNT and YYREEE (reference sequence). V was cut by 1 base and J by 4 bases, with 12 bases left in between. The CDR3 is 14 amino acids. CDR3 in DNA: TGTGCCAGCAGCTTGTCGGTTGGGGCTTACGAGCAGTACTTC. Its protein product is CASSLSVGAYEQYF.

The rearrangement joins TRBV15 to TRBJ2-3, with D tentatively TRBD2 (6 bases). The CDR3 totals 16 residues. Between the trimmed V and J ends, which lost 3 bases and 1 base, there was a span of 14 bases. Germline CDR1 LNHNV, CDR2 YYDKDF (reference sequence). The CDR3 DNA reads TGTGCCACCAGCAGGGGGACTGTCCTCGGCACAGATACGCAGTATTTT. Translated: CATSRGTVLGTDTQYF. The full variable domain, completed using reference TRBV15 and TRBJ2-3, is DAMVIQNPRYQVTQFGKPVTLSCSQTLNHNVMYWYQQKSSQAPKLLFHYYDKDFNNEADTPDNFQSRRPNTSFCFLDIRSPGLGDTAMYLCATSRGTVLGTDTQYFGPGTRLTVL.

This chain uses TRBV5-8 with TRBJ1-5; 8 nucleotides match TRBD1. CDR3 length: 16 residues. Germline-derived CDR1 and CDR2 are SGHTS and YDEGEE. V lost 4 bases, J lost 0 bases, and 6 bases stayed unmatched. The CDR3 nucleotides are TGTGCCAGCAGCCTCGGGACAGGCCTTAGCAATCAGCCCCAGCATTTT. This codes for CASSLGTGLSNQPQHF.

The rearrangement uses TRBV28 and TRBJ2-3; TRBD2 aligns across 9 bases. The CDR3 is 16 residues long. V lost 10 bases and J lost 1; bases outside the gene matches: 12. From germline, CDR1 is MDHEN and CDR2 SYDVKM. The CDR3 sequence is CAIQRIAGVGTDTQYF. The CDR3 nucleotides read TGTGCCATCCAGAGAATAGCGGGAGTGGGCACAGATACGCAGTATTTT.

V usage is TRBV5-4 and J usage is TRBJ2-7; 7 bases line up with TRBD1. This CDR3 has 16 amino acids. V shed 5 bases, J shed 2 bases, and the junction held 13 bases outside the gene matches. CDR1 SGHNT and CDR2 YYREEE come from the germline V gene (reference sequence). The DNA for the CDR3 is TGTGCCAGCAGAAATGAAAAAGGGACAGCCCCCTACGAGCAGTACTTC. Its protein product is CASRNEKGTAPYEQYF.

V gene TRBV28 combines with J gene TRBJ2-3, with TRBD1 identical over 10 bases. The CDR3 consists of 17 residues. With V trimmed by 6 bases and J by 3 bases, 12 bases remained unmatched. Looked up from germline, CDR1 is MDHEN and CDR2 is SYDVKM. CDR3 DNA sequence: TGTGCCAGCAGCCTATTGACAGGGGGCGATGAGACAGATACGCAGTATTTT. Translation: CASSLLTGGDETDTQYF.

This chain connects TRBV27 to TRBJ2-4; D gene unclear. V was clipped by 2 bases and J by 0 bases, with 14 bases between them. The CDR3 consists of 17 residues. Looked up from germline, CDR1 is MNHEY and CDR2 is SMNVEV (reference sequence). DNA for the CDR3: TGTGCCAGCAGTTTAAGAGGCTCCTCGGTAGCCAAAAACATTCAGTACTTC. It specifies CASSLRGSSVAKNIQYF.

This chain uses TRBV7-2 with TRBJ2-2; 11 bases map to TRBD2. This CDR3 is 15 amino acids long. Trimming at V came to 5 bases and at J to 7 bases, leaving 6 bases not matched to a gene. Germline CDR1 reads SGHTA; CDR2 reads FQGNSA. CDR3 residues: CASSHSSGRHGELFF. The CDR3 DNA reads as TGTGCCAGCAGCCACTCTAGCGGGAGGCACGGGGAGCTGTTTTTT.

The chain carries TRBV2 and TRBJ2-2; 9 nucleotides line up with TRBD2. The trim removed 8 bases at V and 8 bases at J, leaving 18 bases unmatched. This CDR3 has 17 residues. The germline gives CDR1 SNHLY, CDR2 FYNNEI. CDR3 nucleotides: TGTGCCAGCGAGAGTGGGATGGCGGGAGGGTACGGAGGGGAGCTGTTTTTT. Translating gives CASESGMAGGYGGELFF.

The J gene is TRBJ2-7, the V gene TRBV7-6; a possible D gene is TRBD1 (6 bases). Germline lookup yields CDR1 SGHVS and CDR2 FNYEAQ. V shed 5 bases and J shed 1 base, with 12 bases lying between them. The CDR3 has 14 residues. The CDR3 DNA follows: TGTGCCAGCAGCCGAGGACAGAAATCCTACGAGCAGTACTTC. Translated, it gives CASSRGQKSYEQYF. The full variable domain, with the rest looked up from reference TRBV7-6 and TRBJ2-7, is GAGVSQSPRYKVTKRGQDVALRCDPISGHVSLYWYRQALGQGPEFLTYFNYEAQQDKSGLPNDRFSAERPEGSISTLTIQRTEQRDSAMYRCASSRGQKSYEQYFGPGTRLTVT.

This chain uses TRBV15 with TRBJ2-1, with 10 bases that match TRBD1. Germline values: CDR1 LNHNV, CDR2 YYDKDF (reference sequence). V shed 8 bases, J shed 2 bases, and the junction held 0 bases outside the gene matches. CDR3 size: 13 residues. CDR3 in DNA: TGTGCCACCGGACAGGGGGCCTACAATGAGCAGTTCTTC. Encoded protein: CATGQGAYNEQFF.

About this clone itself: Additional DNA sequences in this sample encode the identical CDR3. CDR3 loop: CASSPTGVYGYTF. The CDR3 coding sequence is TGTGCCAGTAGTCCCACAGGGGTCTATGGCTACACCTTC. This rearrangement joins TRBV19 to TRBJ1-2; the match to TRBD1 covers 7 bases. CDR3 length: 13 residues. Germline V CDR1 and CDR2: LNHDA, SQIVND (reference sequence). The V segment lost 5 bases and the J segment 4 bases; nucleotides outside the gene matches: 4.

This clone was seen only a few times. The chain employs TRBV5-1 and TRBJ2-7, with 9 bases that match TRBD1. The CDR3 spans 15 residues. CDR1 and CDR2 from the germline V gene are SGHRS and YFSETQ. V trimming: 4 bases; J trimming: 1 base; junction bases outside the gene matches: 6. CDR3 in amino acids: CASSPPGQGSYEQYF. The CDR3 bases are TGCGCCAGCAGCCCGCCGGGACAGGGTTCCTACGAGCAGTACTTC.

The CDR3 DNA sequence: TGTGCCAGCAGTTTCAGGGCTTCGCAGTACTTC. Encoded protein: CASSFRASQYF. This chain joins TRBV28 and TRBJ2-7; a possible D gene is TRBD1 (5 bases). Germline CDR1 is MDHEN and CDR2 is SYDVKM. V was pared by 3 bases and J by 9 bases, with 9 bases between. CDR3 length: 11 amino acids.

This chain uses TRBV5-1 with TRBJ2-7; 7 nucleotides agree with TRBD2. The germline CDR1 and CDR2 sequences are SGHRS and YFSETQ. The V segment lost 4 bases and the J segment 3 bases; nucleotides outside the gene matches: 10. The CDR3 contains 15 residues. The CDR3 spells CASSRNGASGYEQYF. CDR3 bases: TGCGCCAGCAGCAGGAACGGGGCTAGCGGCTACGAGCAGTACTTC.

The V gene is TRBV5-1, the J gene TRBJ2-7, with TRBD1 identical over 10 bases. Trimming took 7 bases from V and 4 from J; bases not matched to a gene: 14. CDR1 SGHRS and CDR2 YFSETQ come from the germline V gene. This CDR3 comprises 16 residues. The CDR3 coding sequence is TGCGCCAGCGCAGATCTCTGGACAGGGGGTTCGTACGAGCAGTACTTC. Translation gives CASADLWTGGSYEQYF.

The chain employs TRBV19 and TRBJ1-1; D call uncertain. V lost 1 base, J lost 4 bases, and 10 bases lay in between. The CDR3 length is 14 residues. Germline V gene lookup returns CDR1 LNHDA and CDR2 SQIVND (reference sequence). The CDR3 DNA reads TGTGCCAGTAGTATAGCGGTGGGGAGCACTGAAGCTTTCTTT. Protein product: CASSIAVGSTEAFF.